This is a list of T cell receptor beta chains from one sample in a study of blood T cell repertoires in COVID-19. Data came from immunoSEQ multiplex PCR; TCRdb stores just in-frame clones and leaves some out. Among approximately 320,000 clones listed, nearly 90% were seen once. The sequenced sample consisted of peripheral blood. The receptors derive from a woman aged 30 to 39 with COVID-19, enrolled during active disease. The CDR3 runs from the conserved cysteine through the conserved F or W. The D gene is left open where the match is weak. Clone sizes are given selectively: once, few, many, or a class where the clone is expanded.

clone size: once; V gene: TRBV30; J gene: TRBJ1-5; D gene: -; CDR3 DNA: TGTGCCTGGAGTGTACACAGGGCTCAGCCCCAGCATTTT; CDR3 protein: CAWSVHRAQPQHF
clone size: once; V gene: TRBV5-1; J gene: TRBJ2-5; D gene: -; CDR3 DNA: TGCGCCAGCAGCTTGGCGGACAGACAAGAGACCCAGTACTTC; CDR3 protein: CASSLADRQETQYF
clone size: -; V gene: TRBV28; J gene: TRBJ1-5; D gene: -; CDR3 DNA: TGTGCCAGCAGTTTCGGGGCCCGGGGGGCGGGCAATCAGCCCCAGCATTTT; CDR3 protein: CASSFGARGAGNQPQHF
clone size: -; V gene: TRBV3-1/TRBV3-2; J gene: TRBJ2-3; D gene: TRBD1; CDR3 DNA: TGTGCCAGCAGCTCGCCCGGGACAGGGGAATCAGATACGCAGTATTTT; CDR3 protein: CASSSPGTGESDTQYF
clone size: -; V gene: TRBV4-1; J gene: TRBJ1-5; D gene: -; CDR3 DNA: TGCGCCAGCAGCCAATCCCCCGCAGACGGGGGCAATCAGCCCCAGCATTTT; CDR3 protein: CASSQSPADGGNQPQHF
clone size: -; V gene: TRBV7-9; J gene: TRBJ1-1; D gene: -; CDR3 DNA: TGTGCCAGCAGCCCTCGGGTGAACACTGAAGCTTTCTTT; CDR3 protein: CASSPRVNTEAFF
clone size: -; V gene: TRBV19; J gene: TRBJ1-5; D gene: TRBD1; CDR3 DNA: TGTGCCAGTGGAGCAGATGCGAGGAGGGGGCAGTTACAGCCCCAGCATTTT; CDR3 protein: CASGADARRGQLQPQHF
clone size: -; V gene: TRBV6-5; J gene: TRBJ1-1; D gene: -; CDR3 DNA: TGTGCCAGCAGCCTTACCAGGGGCCGAACTGAAGCTTTCTTT; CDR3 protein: CASSLTRGRTEAFF
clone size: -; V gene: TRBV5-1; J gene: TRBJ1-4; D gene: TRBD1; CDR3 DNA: TGCGCCAGCAGCCCGTCTCTACAGGGGGCGAATGAAAAACTGTTTTTT; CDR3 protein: CASSPSLQGANEKLFF
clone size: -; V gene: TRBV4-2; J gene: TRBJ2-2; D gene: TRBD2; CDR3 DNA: TGTGCCAGCAGCCCGACAGGGACTAGCGGGGGGCAGGACACCGGGGAGCTGTTTTTT; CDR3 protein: CASSPTGTSGGQDTGELFF
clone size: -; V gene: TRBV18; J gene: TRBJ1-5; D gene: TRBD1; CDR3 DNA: TGTGCCAGCTCACCTTCGGCTGGACAGGGGGAACAGCCCCAGCATTTT; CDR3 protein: CASSPSAGQGEQPQHF
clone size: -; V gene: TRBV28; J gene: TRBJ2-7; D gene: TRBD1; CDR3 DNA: TGTGCCAGCAGGGGGACAGGGGGCTACGAGCAGTACTTC; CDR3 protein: CASRGTGGYEQYF
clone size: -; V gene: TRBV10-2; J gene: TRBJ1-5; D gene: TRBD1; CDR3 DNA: TGCGCCAGCAGATACGGGACAGGGTGGGATCAGCCCCAGCATTTT; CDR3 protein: CASRYGTGWDQPQHF
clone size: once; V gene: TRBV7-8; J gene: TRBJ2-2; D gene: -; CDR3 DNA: TGTGCCAGCAGGATCCCTGGGGGGTATAACACCGGGGAGCTGTTTTTT; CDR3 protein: CASRIPGGYNTGELFF
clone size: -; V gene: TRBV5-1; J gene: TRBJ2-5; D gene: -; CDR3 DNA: TGCGCCAGCAGCCCGGGGGTTGAAGAGACCCAGTACTTC; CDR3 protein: CASSPGVEETQYF
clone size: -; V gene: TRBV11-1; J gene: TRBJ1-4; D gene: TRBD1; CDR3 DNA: TGTGCCAGCAGCCCGCGACGGGGCAGGGGGAATGAAAAACTGTTTTTT; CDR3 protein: CASSPRRGRGNEKLFF
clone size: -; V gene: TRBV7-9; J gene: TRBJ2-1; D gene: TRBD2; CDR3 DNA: TGTGCCAGCAGCTTATTAGCGGGGCCCACCTACAATGAGCAGTTCTTC; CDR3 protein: CASSLLAGPTYNEQFF
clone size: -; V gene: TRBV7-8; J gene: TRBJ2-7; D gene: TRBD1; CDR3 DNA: TGTGCCAGCAGCTTAGCTCCAGGGGGAATAGACGAGCAGTACTTC; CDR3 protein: CASSLAPGGIDEQYF
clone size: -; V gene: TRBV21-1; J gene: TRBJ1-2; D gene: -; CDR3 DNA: TGTGCCAGAACCTCAGGGATAGCGGCGGATGGCTACACCTTC; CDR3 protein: CARTSGIAADGYTF
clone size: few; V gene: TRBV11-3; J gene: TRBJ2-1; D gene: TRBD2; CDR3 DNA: TGTGCCAGCAGCACCAATCTAGCGGGGGGCGTAAATGAGCAGTTCTTC; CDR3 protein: CASSTNLAGGVNEQFF
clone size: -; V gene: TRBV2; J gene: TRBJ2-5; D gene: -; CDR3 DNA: TGTGCCAGCAGTTTAGACCAGTACTTC; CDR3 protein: CASSLDQYF
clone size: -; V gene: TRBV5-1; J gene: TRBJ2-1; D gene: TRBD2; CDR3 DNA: TGCGCCAGCAGCTTGGGAAGCGGGGGGACGGATGAGCAGTTCTTC; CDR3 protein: CASSLGSGGTDEQFF
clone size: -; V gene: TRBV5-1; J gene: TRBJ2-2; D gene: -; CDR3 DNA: TGCGCCAGCAGCTTGGCAGTCCGGGAGCTGTTTTTT; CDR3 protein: CASSLAVRELFF
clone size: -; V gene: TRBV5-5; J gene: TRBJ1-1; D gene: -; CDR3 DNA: TGTGCCAGCAGCTTGTATGAGACATCGATGAACACTGAAGCTTTCTTT; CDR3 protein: CASSLYETSMNTEAFF
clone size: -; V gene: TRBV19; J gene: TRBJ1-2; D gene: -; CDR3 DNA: TGTGCCAGTAGTATAGAACCGACAGTTTACTATGGCTACACCTTC; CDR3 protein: CASSIEPTVYYGYTF
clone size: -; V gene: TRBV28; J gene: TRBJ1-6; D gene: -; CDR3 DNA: TGTGCCAGCAGCCCCCGTGGTGGGAGGTCACCCCTCCACTTT; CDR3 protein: CASSPRGGRSPLHF
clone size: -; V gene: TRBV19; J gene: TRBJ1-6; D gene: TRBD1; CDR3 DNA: TGTGCCAGTAGTCCCTGGACAGGGTACTCACCCCTCCACTTT; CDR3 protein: CASSPWTGYSPLHF
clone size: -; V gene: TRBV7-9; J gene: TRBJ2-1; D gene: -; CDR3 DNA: TGTGCCAGCAGCTTAATGAGCTCCTACAATGAGCAGTTCTTC; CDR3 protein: CASSLMSSYNEQFF
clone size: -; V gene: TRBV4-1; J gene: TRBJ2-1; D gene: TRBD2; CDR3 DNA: TGCGCCAGCAGCCGAGCACTAGCGGGGCTCCCCTACAATGAGCAGTTCTTC; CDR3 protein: CASSRALAGLPYNEQFF
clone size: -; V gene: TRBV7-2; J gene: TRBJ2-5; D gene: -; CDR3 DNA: TGTGCCAGCAGCTCACAAGAGACCCAGTACTTC; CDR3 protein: CASSSQETQYF
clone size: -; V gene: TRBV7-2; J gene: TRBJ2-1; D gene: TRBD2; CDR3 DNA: TGTGCCAGCAGCTTATCAACTCCCGGGACTAGCGGCCAAAATGAGCAGTTCTTC; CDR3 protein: CASSLSTPGTSGQNEQFF
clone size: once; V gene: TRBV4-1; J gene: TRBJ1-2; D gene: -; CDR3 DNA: TGCGCCAGCAGCCAAGGAGAAGGGGACTATGGCTACACCTTC; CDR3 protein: CASSQGEGDYGYTF
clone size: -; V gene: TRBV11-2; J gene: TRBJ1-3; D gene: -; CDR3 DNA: TGTGCCAGCAGCTTAGAAGGGGGTTTTGGAAACACCATATATTTT; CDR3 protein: CASSLEGGFGNTIYF
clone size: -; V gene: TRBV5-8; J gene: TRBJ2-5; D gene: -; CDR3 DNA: TGTGCCAGCAGCTTGGGATCACTAGCCGGAATAAAAGAGACCCAGTACTTC; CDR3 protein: CASSLGSLAGIKETQYF
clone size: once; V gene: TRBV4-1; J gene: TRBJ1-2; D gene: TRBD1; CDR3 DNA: TGCGCCAGCAGCCCCCGGGACAGCGCATATGGCTACACCTTC; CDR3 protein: CASSPRDSAYGYTF
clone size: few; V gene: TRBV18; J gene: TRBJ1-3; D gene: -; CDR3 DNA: TGTGCCAGCTCACTCAGACAAGGTTCTCAGAACACCATATATTTT; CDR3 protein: CASSLRQGSQNTIYF
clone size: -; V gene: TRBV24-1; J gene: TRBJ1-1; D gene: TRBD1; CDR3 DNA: TGTGCCACCAGTGATTGCGAAAATACAGGGGGGGACACTGAAGCTTTCTTT; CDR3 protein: CATSDCENTGGDTEAFF
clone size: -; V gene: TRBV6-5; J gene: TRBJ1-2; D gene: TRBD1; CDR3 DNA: TGTGCCAGCAGTTATACTGGGACAGAAAACTATGGCTACACCTTC; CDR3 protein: CASSYTGTENYGYTF
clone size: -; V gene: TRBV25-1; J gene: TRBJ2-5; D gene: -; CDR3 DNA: TGTGCCAGCAGTGCCTTCAGCCCCTTACTAGCAGAGACCCAGTACTTC; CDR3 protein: CASSAFSPLLAETQYF
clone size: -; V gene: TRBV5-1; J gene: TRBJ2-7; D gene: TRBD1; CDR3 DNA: TGCGCCAGCAGCTTAACAGGGGGCAGGTACGAGCAGTACTTC; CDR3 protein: CASSLTGGRYEQYF
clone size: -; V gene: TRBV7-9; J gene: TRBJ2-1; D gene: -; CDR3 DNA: TGTGCCAGCAGCTCAACTAGCTCTCCAAGCCCTAGCTCCTACAATGAGCAGTTCTTC; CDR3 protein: CASSSTSSPSPSSYNEQFF
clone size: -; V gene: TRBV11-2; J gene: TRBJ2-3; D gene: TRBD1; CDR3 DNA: TGTGCCAGCAGCAAGGGGACAGGAGATACGCAGTATTTT; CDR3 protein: CASSKGTGDTQYF
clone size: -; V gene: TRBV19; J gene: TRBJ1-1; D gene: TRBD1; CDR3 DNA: TGTGCCAGTACCTTAGTCGGGACAGGGAACACTGAAGCTTTCTTT; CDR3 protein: CASTLVGTGNTEAFF
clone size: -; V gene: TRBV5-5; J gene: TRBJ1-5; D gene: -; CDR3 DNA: TGTGCCAGCAGCTTGGAGTTAGGGAGTCAGCCCCAGCATTTT; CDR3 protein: CASSLELGSQPQHF
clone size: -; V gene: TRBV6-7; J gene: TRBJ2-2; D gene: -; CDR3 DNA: TGTGCCAGCAGGGGCCCGAACACCGGGGAGCTGTTTTTT; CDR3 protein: CASRGPNTGELFF
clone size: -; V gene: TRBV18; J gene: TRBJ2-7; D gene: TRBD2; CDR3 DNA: TGTGCCAGCTCCCGTAGCGGGGTGTACGAGCAGTACTTC; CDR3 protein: CASSRSGVYEQYF
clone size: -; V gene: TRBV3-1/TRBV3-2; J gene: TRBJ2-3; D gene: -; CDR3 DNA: TGTGCCAGCAGCCAAGATTACCGGGATTTATCGACAGATACGCAGTATTTT; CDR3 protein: CASSQDYRDLSTDTQYF
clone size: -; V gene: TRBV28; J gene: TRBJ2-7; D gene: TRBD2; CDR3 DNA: TGTGCCAGCAGTTTTCCATCGGGACTAGCGGGGCTTAGCTCCTACGAGCAGTACTTC; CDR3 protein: CASSFPSGLAGLSSYEQYF
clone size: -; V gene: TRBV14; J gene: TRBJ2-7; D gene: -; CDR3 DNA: TGTGCCAGCAGCCCGTACTTTGATGAGGGTCCTTCGACCGAGCAGTACTTC; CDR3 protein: CASSPYFDEGPSTEQYF
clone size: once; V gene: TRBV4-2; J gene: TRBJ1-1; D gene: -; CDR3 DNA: TGTGCCAGCAGCCTAAACTCGGTAGAGAACACTGAAGCTTTCTTT; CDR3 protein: CASSLNSVENTEAFF
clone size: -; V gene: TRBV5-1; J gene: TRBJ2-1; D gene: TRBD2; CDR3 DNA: TGCGCCAGCAGCCTATTAGCGGGGGCCTACAATGAGCAGTTCTTC; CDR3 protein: CASSLLAGAYNEQFF
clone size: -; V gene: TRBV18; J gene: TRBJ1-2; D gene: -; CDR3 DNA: TGTGCCAGCTCACCGGCGGGGGGACGGTATGGCTACACCTTC; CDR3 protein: CASSPAGGRYGYTF
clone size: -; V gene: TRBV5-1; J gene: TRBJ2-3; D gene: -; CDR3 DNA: TGCGCCAGCACCAGGGGGGCGGCAGATACGCAGTATTTT; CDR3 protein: CASTRGAADTQYF